A single sample is the source of the 14 T cell receptor beta chains below, sequenced in a study of T cell clonotyping in hematopoietic cell transplantation (dated by TCRdb to about 2021). Preparation of the library involved the immunoSEQ multiplex PCR assay. The table comes from immuneACCESS by way of TCRdb, which keeps in-frame sequences with V and J called. Part of the clones is missing from these tables; in studies checked, under half for an unresolved V gene and the rest for unknown reasons. The sample table holds 5,500 to 6,500 clones, of which around 82% were seen once. Together, the top ten hold over 35% of the sample. The time point label, as the study defines it: 180 days after allo-HCT. The sample was peripheral blood mononuclear cells, taken 180 days after allogeneic stem cell transplant. These receptors all stem from a male patient between 65 and 85 years old who had an allogeneic stem cell transplant from an unrelated donor, so T cells may come from the graft donor. Some clones in this sample may be carry-over from other donors' samples.

Only a few counts were recorded for this clone. The chain recombines TRBV5-6 with TRBJ1-2; D possibly corresponds to TRBD1 (5 bases). The CDR3 contains 13 residues. The V and J ends lost 3 bases and 4 bases respectively, with 10 bases between them. Germline V CDR1 and CDR2: SGHDT, YYEEEE. The CDR3 sequence is CASSSQGTYGYTF. CDR3 coding DNA: TGTGCCAGCAGCTCTCAGGGTACCTATGGCTACACCTTC. The entire variable domain, with the rest obtained from reference TRBV5-6 and TRBJ1-2, is as follows: DAGVTQSPTHLIKTRGQQVTLRCSPKSGHDTVSWYQQALGQGPQFIFQYYEEEERQRGNFPDRFSGHQFPNYSSELNVNALLLGDSALYLCASSSQGTYGYTFGSGTRLTVV.

The chain employs TRBV7-9 and TRBJ1-1; D uncertain. The CDR3 runs 12 residues. Deletions cut 5 bases from V and 1 base from J, with 5 bases between. In germline, CDR1 is SEHNR, CDR2 FQNEAQ (reference sequence). The CDR3 spells CASSLENTEAFF. CDR3 bases: TGTGCCAGCAGCCTAGAGAACACTGAAGCTTTCTTT. Full variable domain (rest looked up from reference TRBV7-9 and TRBJ1-1): DTGVSQNPRHKITKRGQNVTFRCDPISEHNRLYWYRQTLGQGPEFLTYFQNEAQLEKSRLLSDRFSAERPKGSFSTLEIQRTEQGDSAMYLCASSLENTEAFFGQGTRLTVV.

The rearrangement joins TRBV7-2 to TRBJ2-1; D is possibly TRBD2 (6 bases). V was trimmed by 3 bases and J by 5 bases, leaving 17 bases between them. Germline values: CDR1 SGHTA, CDR2 FQGNSA. The CDR3 extends over 16 amino acids. CDR3 residues: CASSFQWGLQNNEQFF. CDR3 nucleotide sequence: TGTGCCAGCAGCTTCCAATGGGGACTTCAAAACAATGAGCAGTTCTTC.

This chain uses TRBV29-1 with TRBJ2-1; D gene unclear. Germline V lookup: CDR1 SQVTM, CDR2 ANQGSEA. Deletions cut 2 bases from V and 7 bases from J, with 9 bases between. This CDR3 contains 12 residues. The CDR3 loop reads CSVERSWNEQFF. The CDR3 bases are TGCAGCGTTGAAAGGAGCTGGAATGAGCAGTTCTTC.

J is TRBJ1-5 and V is TRBV19; D call uncertain. The CDR3 covers 18 residues. V shed 3 bases and J shed 2 bases, with 20 bases lying between them. The germline V gene encodes CDR1 LNHDA and CDR2 SQIVND (reference sequence). DNA of the CDR3: TGTGCCAGTAGTATTGCAGGACTGGGGTTATTCGGCAATCAGCCCCAGCATTTT. Protein sequence: CASSIAGLGLFGNQPQHF.

The chain recombines TRBV10-3 with TRBJ2-5; weak D call: TRBD2 (6 bases). The CDR3 runs to 15 residues. The germline V gene encodes CDR1 ENHRY and CDR2 SYGVKD. Deletions cut 2 bases from V and 2 bases from J, with 12 bases between. The CDR3 nucleotides are TGTGCCATCAGTGAGCTGGGGGGTGGACAAGAGACCCAGTACTTC. Amino acid sequence: CAISELGGGQETQYF.

V usage is TRBV4-1 and J usage is TRBJ2-5; D remains unclear. This CDR3 is built from 11 residues. V was clipped by 6 bases and J by 4 bases, with 6 bases between them. The V gene's germline CDR1 is MGHRA and CDR2 YSYEKL. The CDR3 bases are TGCGCCAGCAGGATGGCAGAGACCCAGTACTTC. This encodes CASRMAETQYF.

J is TRBJ1-1 and V is TRBV5-4; weak D call: TRBD1 (6 bases). V was clipped by 4 bases and J by 4 bases, with 8 bases between them. There are 12 residues in the CDR3. Germline CDR1 reads SGHNT; CDR2 reads YYREEE (reference sequence). The chain's CDR3 is CASSQGRTEAFF. The CDR3 DNA is TGTGCCAGCAGCCAGGGGCGCACTGAAGCTTTCTTT.

V is TRBV6-5 and J is TRBJ2-2; the D gene is possibly TRBD1 (5 bases). V was shortened by 6 bases and J by 2 bases, with 13 bases between the two germline ends. CDR1 MNHEY and CDR2 SVGAGI come from the germline V gene. The CDR3 totals 15 residues. The CDR3 loop reads CASSIDSPNTGELFF. CDR3 nucleotides: TGTGCCAGCAGCATCGACAGCCCCAACACCGGGGAGCTGTTTTTT.

This chain links TRBV6-5 with TRBJ1-1; tentatively, D is TRBD1 (5 bases). This CDR3 region has 15 residues. The V end lost 6 bases, the J end lost 4 bases, and 18 bases lay between the germline ends. Per germline, CDR1 MNHEY and CDR2 SVGAGI. CDR3 protein: CASRPAGGLGTEAFF. As DNA, the CDR3 is TGTGCCAGCAGGCCCGCCGGGGGACTGGGCACTGAAGCTTTCTTT.

This chain joins TRBV4-1 and TRBJ2-7, with TRBD1 matching 10 bases. The CDR3 runs 13 residues. The V segment lost 7 bases and the J segment 5 bases; nucleotides outside the gene matches: 5. The V gene's germline CDR1 is MGHRA and CDR2 YSYEKL. CDR3 DNA: TGCGCCAGCACAGGACAGGGGGGACACGAGCAGTACTTC. Translation: CASTGQGGHEQYF.

The V gene is TRBV5-4, the J gene TRBJ1-2; TRBD1 is a possible D gene (6 bases). Trimming took 5 bases from V and 6 from J, leaving 17 bases between them. Looked up from germline, CDR1 is SGHNT and CDR2 is YYREEE (reference sequence). The CDR3 is 14 residues long. The CDR3 loop reads CASRPTGIWDGYTF. CDR3 DNA sequence: TGTGCCAGCAGGCCAACAGGGATCTGGGATGGCTACACCTTC. The full variable domain, rest sourced from reference TRBV5-4 and TRBJ1-2, is ETGVTQSPTHLIKTRGQQVTLRCSSQSGHNTVSWYQQALGQGPQFIFQYYREEENGRGNFPPRFSGLQFPNYSSELNVNALELDDSALYLCASRPTGIWDGYTFGSGTRLTVV.

The sample holds one count of this clone. V and J are TRBV9 and TRBJ2-1, with D possibly matching TRBD2 (5 bases). The CDR3 is 15 amino acids. Germline lookup yields CDR1 SGDLS and CDR2 YYNGEE. Trimming removed 0 bases at V and 9 bases at J, with 16 bases between. The CDR3 here is CASSVALALASEQFF. CDR3 DNA sequence: TGTGCCAGCAGCGTAGCTTTGGCCCTAGCTAGTGAGCAGTTCTTC.

The gene calls are TRBV9 and TRBJ1-1; 7 positions match TRBD1. In germline, CDR1 is SGDLS, CDR2 YYNGEE. Trimming removed 3 bases from V and 0 bases from J; junction bases left unmatched: 5. The CDR3 runs 15 residues. This CDR3 reads CASSAVTGMNTEAFF. The CDR3, as DNA: TGTGCCAGCAGCGCCGTGACAGGGATGAACACTGAAGCTTTCTTT.